The clone carrying this TCR beta chain was counted a few times. Germline V lookup: CDR1 LGHDT, CDR2 YNNKEL (reference sequence). This CDR3 region has 14 residues. The germline V and J ends were trimmed by 5 bases and 8 bases, with 13 bases remaining between them. The data were taken from a study of T-cell reconstitution after alpha-beta-depleted transplantation in children. Preparing the TCRbeta library involved the use of unique molecular identifiers. TCRdb processed the PCR reads anew with MiXCR; each CDR3 protein has one entry. The top ten clones hold roughly 23% of a sample with about 110,000 distinct CDR3 sequences, 5% to 7% of them seen once.

The J gene is TRBJ1-6, the V gene TRBV3-1; D unclear. Sequences were derived from PBMCs, mostly from graft donor cells, sampled 360 days after TCRalphabeta/CD19-depleted stem cell transplant. The clonotype was recovered from a male patient aged 2-15 years who had a stem cell transplant for acute lymphoblastic leukemia, so the T cells may come from the graft donor. CDR3 protein: CASSSVGTDSPLHF. The CDR3 DNA sequence: TGTGCCAGCAGCTCCGTAGGAACGGATTCACCCCTCCACTTT.